The 26 T cell receptor beta chains presented below share a single source sample, sequenced in a study of blood T cells in healthy people across ages. Through a sample-barcoded 5' primer and a J-beta primer mix, a second PCR was run for roughly 6 to 12 cycles. Each CDR3 protein is one row after TCRdb ran MiXCR on the 5' RACE reads. The sample records hundreds of thousands of distinct CDR3 sequences, 56% being singletons. The sequenced sample was blood. The receptor source for this set is a man aged 40-49 years in good health.

The genes are TRBV28 and TRBJ1-2; D is undetermined. V lost 7 bases, J lost 4 bases, and 10 bases lay in between. CDR1 and CDR2 (germline): MDHEN, SYDVKM. This CDR3 has 12 amino acids. The CDR3 nucleotides read TGTGCCAGCACCCGGGATATCTATGGCTACACCTTC. It is translated as CASTRDIYGYTF.

This sequence joins TRBV29-1 and TRBJ1-5, with 9 bases lining up with TRBD1. The CDR3 consists of 13 residues. Trimming took 7 bases from V and 6 from J; bases not matched to a gene: 7. CDR1 and CDR2 from the germline V gene are SQVTM and ANQGSEA. CDR3 amino acids: CSAGDRAGQPQHF. The DNA of the CDR3 is TGCAGCGCCGGGGACAGGGCAGGTCAGCCCCAGCATTTT.

The V call is TRBV20-1, the J call TRBJ2-5; the D is unclear. Germline V CDR1 and CDR2: DFQATT, SNEGSKA (reference sequence). CDR3 length equals 13 residues. V gave up 2 bases and J gave up 11 bases, with 18 bases separating them. The CDR3: CSARSAMGVGQYF. For the CDR3, the DNA is TGCAGTGCTAGATCCGCGATGGGTGTGGGGCAGTACTTC.

The count of this clonotype is one. The genes are TRBV20-1 and TRBJ2-1, with 11 bases that match TRBD1. V shed 0 bases, J shed 5 bases, and the junction held 9 bases outside the gene matches. The CDR3 runs 17 residues. CDR1 and CDR2 from the germline V gene are DFQATT and SNEGSKA (reference sequence). CDR3 loop: CSARDAMGTGGNNEQFF. In nucleotides, the CDR3 is TGCAGTGCTAGAGATGCCATGGGGACAGGGGGTAACAATGAGCAGTTCTTC.

Comments on this clonotype: One end of the junction does not line up with germline, which may come from a read error. V and J are TRBV20-1 and TRBJ2-7; D may match TRBD1 or TRBD2 (5 bases each). There are 16 residues in the CDR3. Germline values: CDR1 DFQATT, CDR2 SNEGSKA (reference sequence). CDR3 in DNA: TGCAGCGCTACGCCTTATCGGGCGCATGGGACCTGCGAGCAGTACTTT. Its translation is CSATPYRAHGTCEQYF.

This clonotype was recorded a few times. The chain couples TRBV25-1 to TRBJ1-2, with D possibly matching TRBD1 (6 bases). V shed 3 bases and J shed 10 bases, with 21 bases lying between them. Per the germline V gene, CDR1 is MGHDK and CDR2 is SYGVNS. The length of the CDR3 is 15 residues. The CDR3 reads CASSDYTGTSGAYTF. The CDR3 bases are TGTGCCAGCAGTGACTACACAGGGACCTCCGGGGCCTACACCTTC.

The rearrangement uses TRBV12-3 or TRBV12-4 and TRBJ2-1, with D possibly TRBD1 on 5 matching bases. V dropped 4 bases and J dropped 12 bases, with 16 bases sitting between them. CDR3 length equals 13 residues. CDR3 amino acids: CASSSSTGGSQFF. As DNA, the CDR3 is TGTGCCAGCAGTTCTAGTACAGGTGGATCGCAGTTCTTC.

This chain uses TRBV11-2 with TRBJ2-5, with D possibly matching TRBD1 (6 bases). Trimming removed 7 bases from V and 2 bases from J, with 14 bases in between. This CDR3 region has 14 residues. Germline V gives CDR1 SGHAT, CDR2 FQNNGV. The CDR3 protein is CASKERGKQETQYF. The DNA of the CDR3 is TGTGCCAGCAAAGAAAGGGGGAAACAAGAGACCCAGTACTTC.

The J gene is TRBJ2-4, the V gene TRBV4-2; TRBD1 might be the D (6 bases). There are 15 residues in the CDR3. V was shortened by 3 bases and J by 5 bases, with 14 bases between the two germline ends. Germline V CDR1 and CDR2: LGHNA, YNFKEQ. The CDR3 DNA reads as TGTGCCAGCAGCCAGATACAGGGCTCGGAAAACATTCAGTACTTC. Amino acids: CASSQIQGSENIQYF.

The chain couples TRBV29-1 to TRBJ1-2, with D possibly being TRBD1 (5 bases). The CDR3 loop spans 11 amino acids. Germline assignment: CDR1 SQVTM and CDR2 ANQGSEA. CDR3 DNA: TGCAGTACATCCGAAGGGGCTGGCTACACCTTC. Translated, it gives CSTSEGAGYTF.

On this clonotype: A much larger clonotype is one base distant, so this may be a read error. The rearrangement uses TRBV7-3 and TRBJ2-5; D may match TRBD1 or TRBD2 (6 bases each). With 3 bases removed from V and 11 bases from J, the gap between germline ends came to 22 bases. From germline, CDR1 is SGHTA and CDR2 FQGTGA. The CDR3 extends over 15 amino acids. The CDR3 loop is CASSLVQGRGNEQYF. The CDR3, as DNA: TGTGCCAGCAGCTTGGTACAGGGCCGCGGGAATGAGCAGTACTTC.

This chain connects TRBV12-3 or TRBV12-4 to TRBJ2-7, with a weak D call TRBD1 (5 bases). Trimming took off 4 bases at V and 0 bases at J, with 10 bases between the two ends. This CDR3 is 14 amino acids long. This CDR3 is CASSSTASSYEQYF. CDR3 bases: TGTGCCAGCAGTTCGACAGCCAGCTCCTACGAGCAGTACTTC.

In regard to this clonotype: One end of the junction varies from germline; a read error may be responsible. The chain couples TRBV4-3 to TRBJ2-7; possible D gene TRBD1, 7 bases. Per the germline V gene, CDR1 is LGHNA and CDR2 is YSLEER. The CDR3 extends over 17 amino acids. CDR3 in amino acids: CAGSQGGYGGAGNEQYF. For the CDR3, the DNA is TGCGCCGGCAGCCAAGGGGGCTACGGAGGGGCAGGAAATGAGCAGTACTTC.

J is TRBJ1-6 and V is TRBV27; D is possibly TRBD1 (5 bases). With 3 bases removed from V and 9 bases from J, the gap between germline ends came to 9 bases. This CDR3 region has 13 residues. CDR1 MNHEY and CDR2 SMNVEV come from the germline V gene (reference sequence). For the CDR3, the DNA is TGTGCCAGCAGTTTTTTGGGGGGTTCACCCCTCCACTTT. Protein: CASSFLGGSPLHF.

This clonotype was seen a single time. This chain links TRBV7-8 with TRBJ2-7; D gene unclear. The germline CDR1 and CDR2 sequences are SGHVS and FQNEAQ. V was shortened by 0 bases and J by 2 bases, with 14 bases between the two germline ends. The CDR3 covers 16 residues. In DNA, the CDR3 is TGTGCCAGCAGCTTAGCGTACCGTGGCAGAACCTACGAGCAGTACTTC. It codes for CASSLAYRGRTYEQYF.

On this clonotype itself: Here the CDR3 omits its conserved ending phenylalanine or tryptophan, so a read error is the likely source. The limits of the CDR3 on the DNA are not certain, so only TCRdb's listed CDR3 is given. CDR3 sequence: CSAQDSERYTFGS. The chain recombines TRBV20-1 with TRBJ2-1; the table's D gene call, TRBD1, was not cross checked with the DNA. The CDR3 spans 13 residues, counting both ends. Germline V CDR1 and CDR2: DFQATT, SNEGSKA (reference sequence).

This clonotype was picked up a small number of times. The chain is built from TRBV7-2 and TRBJ2-3; 10 bases match TRBD2. J was trimmed by 4 bases and V by 2 bases; bases with no gene match: 3. The CDR3 covers 15 residues. Germline V gene lookup returns CDR1 SGHTA and CDR2 FQGNSA. For the CDR3, the DNA is TGTGCCAGCAGCTTATTAGCGGGAGGTGCAGATACGCAGTATTTT. Residues: CASSLLAGGADTQYF.

The chain couples TRBV20-1 to TRBJ1-5, with D possibly being TRBD1 (6 bases). Germline lookup yields CDR1 DFQATT and CDR2 SNEGSKA (reference sequence). The ends were cut back, 1 base at V and 0 bases at J, with 16 bases in the middle. The CDR3 runs to 17 residues. The CDR3 region is CSARAPRGRISNQPQHF. The CDR3 DNA follows: TGCAGTGCTAGAGCCCCGAGGGGGAGGATTAGCAATCAGCCCCAGCATTTT.

This clonotype was seen a handful of times. The V and J genes are TRBV29-1 and TRBJ2-1, with D unclear. V was clipped by 5 bases and J by 4 bases, with 9 bases between them. This CDR3 has 12 residues. Germline V gives CDR1 SQVTM, CDR2 ANQGSEA. CDR3 nucleotide sequence: TGCAGCGTTCGAAGTGATTACAATGAGCAGTTCTTC. Residues: CSVRSDYNEQFF.

J is TRBJ1-2 and V is TRBV3-1; D is unclear. Trimming stripped 2 bases from V and 0 bases from J, with 16 bases between. The germline V gene has CDR1 LGHDT and CDR2 YNNKEL (reference sequence). The CDR3 runs to 17 residues. The CDR3 coding sequence is TGTGCCAGCAGCCAAAGCAACGTCGTGTACCCTAACTATGGCTACACCTTC. Translation: CASSQSNVVYPNYGYTF.

This chain connects TRBV28 to TRBJ1-4; D is perhaps TRBD1 (5 bases). Germline V gene data show CDR1 as MDHEN and CDR2 as SYDVKM. The CDR3 is 15 residues long. V was shortened by 5 bases and J by 7 bases, with 17 bases between the two germline ends. The DNA of the CDR3 is TGTGCCAGCAGTCTTCTTAGGGATGGGGCTGAAAAACTGTTTTTT. It yields the protein CASSLLRDGAEKLFF.

This clonotype was observed a few times. V gene TRBV20-1 combines with J gene TRBJ2-5; 7 bases are shared with TRBD1. The CDR3 loop spans 15 amino acids. J gave up 2 bases and V 4 bases, and 10 bases lay outside the gene matches. Germline V lookup: CDR1 DFQATT, CDR2 SNEGSKA (reference sequence). DNA for the CDR3: TGCAGTGCTACCGGACAGGACTTTCCTCAAGAGACCCAGTACTTC. Its translation is CSATGQDFPQETQYF.

The J gene is TRBJ2-1, the V gene TRBV15; 7 positions agree with TRBD2. V shed 1 base, J shed 6 bases, and the junction held 6 bases outside the gene matches. The CDR3 loop spans 15 amino acids. The germline V gene encodes CDR1 LNHNV and CDR2 YYDKDF (reference sequence). CDR3 in DNA: TGTGCCACCAGCAGAGTAACGCCTAGCGGCAATGAGCAGTTCTTC. It encodes CATSRVTPSGNEQFF.

The V gene is TRBV2, the J gene TRBJ1-6, with D uncertain. The CDR3 runs to 17 residues. Germline lookup yields CDR1 SNHLY and CDR2 FYNNEI. V shed 0 bases and J shed 0 bases, with 9 bases lying between them. DNA of the CDR3: TGTGCCAGCAGTGAAGCTCCTCCACGCTCCTATAATTCACCCCTCCACTTT. This gives the protein CASSEAPPRSYNSPLHF.

The chain carries TRBV20-1 and TRBJ2-1, with 10 bases that match TRBD2. The CDR3 sequence is 15 residues long. Trimming took 4 bases from V and 0 from J; bases not matched to a gene: 3. Germline CDR1 DFQATT, CDR2 SNEGSKA (reference sequence). In DNA, the CDR3 is TGCAGTGCTATCAGCGGGGGGGCCTCCTACAATGAGCAGTTCTTC. Its translation is CSAISGGASYNEQFF.

The CDR3 coding sequence is TGTGCCAGCAGCTGGGGCGGGGGGGCACTGTCCTACGAGCAGTACTTC. This sequence encodes CASSWGGGALSYEQYF. The chain carries TRBV5-6 and TRBJ2-7; 9 bases are shared with TRBD2. Germline CDR1 is SGHDT and CDR2 is YYEEEE. J was trimmed by 1 base and V by 3 bases; bases with no gene match: 8. The CDR3 length is 16 residues.